This T cell receptor beta chain was recovered during a study of cytomegalovirus exposure and HLA in healthy donors. Study in general: As released early, the data held roughly 85 million unique TCRs from HLA-typed donors. Study-level findings and limits: Investigators reported approximately 150 TCR beta chains as tied to cytomegalovirus. As was reported, the classifier diagnosed cytomegalovirus status with high specificity and sensitivity.

Comment on this clone: The antigen remains undetermined.

The PCR employed 60 Vbeta primers together with 13 Jbeta primers. The method was immunoSEQ multiplex PCR; TCRdb's version includes in-frame clones alone and lacks a portion of them. The sample totals fewer than 200,000 clones. Germline V CDR1 and CDR2: SEHNR, FQNEAQ (reference sequence). CDR3 length equals 12 residues. V was trimmed by 5 bases and J by 6 bases, leaving 9 bases between them. The sequence derives from an older woman in good health and CMV-seronegative. Material for sequencing was PBMCs. The J gene is TRBJ2-3, the V gene TRBV7-9; D remains unclear. This chain's CDR3 is CASSDTIDTQYF. The CDR3 DNA reads as TGTGCCAGCAGCGACACAATCGATACGCAGTATTTT.